The 32 T cell receptor beta chains in this list originate from one sample, sequenced in a study of T-cell memory formation after mild COVID-19. TCRdb independently ran MiXCR on the 5' RACE reads; one entry per CDR3 protein. The sample includes fewer than 700,000 distinct CDR3 sequences, less than 25% seen only once; the top ten take about 8.2%. The specimen was PBMCs or a T cell subset sorted from them (not recorded which). These receptor sequences come from an adult woman who had mild COVID-19 (a few samples of this study predate the infection). Cell type and time point are not known.

The chain combines TRBV15 with TRBJ2-1; no definite D call. The CDR3 runs to 15 residues. The germline V gene encodes CDR1 LNHNV and CDR2 YYDKDF (reference sequence). With 1 base removed from V and 5 bases from J, the gap between germline ends came to 12 bases. As DNA, the CDR3 is TGTGCCACCAGCAGAGCCGGGTCGTTTAACAATGAGCAGTTCTTC. Translation: CATSRAGSFNNEQFF.

In its sample, this clonotype was seen a few times. V is TRBV4-2 and J is TRBJ2-5, with D possibly matching TRBD1 (5 bases). The CDR3 sequence is 14 residues long. V lost 5 bases and J lost 5, with 15 bases in between. Germline assignment: CDR1 LGHNA and CDR2 YNFKEQ. Here the CDR3 DNA reads TGTGCCAGCAGCGAAACCAGGGATCTGGAGACCCAGTACTTC. Its translation is CASSETRDLETQYF.

The rearrangement uses TRBV20-1 and TRBJ2-1; tentative D call: TRBD2 (6 bases). The CDR3 spans 13 residues. Germline V lookup: CDR1 DFQATT, CDR2 SNEGSKA (reference sequence). The ends were cut back, 5 bases at V and 6 bases at J, with 14 bases in the middle. The CDR3 nucleotides are TGCAGTGCTCCGGAGGGCCTGAGCAATGAGCAGTTCTTC. Translation gives CSAPEGLSNEQFF.

The chain combines TRBV7-9 with TRBJ2-3; 11 nucleotides match TRBD2. Per the germline V gene, CDR1 is SEHNR and CDR2 is FQNEAQ (reference sequence). This CDR3 has 14 residues. The J segment lost 0 bases and the V segment lost 8 bases, leaving 1 base of the junction unmatched. CDR3 sequence (DNA): TGTGCCAGCCTAGCGGGGGGTAGCACAGATACGCAGTATTTT. Translating gives CASLAGGSTDTQYF.

The sample holds many counts of this clonotype. The rearrangement links TRBV5-6 to TRBJ1-1; D is uncertain. CDR3 size: 13 residues. Germline loops: CDR1 SGHDT, CDR2 YYEEEE. Trimming removed 1 base from V and 1 base from J, with 5 bases in between. CDR3 sequence (DNA): TGTGCCAGCAGCTTGCCGGCGAACACTGAAGCTTTCTTT. This codes for CASSLPANTEAFF.

Only a few counts were recorded for this clonotype. V is TRBV7-9 and J is TRBJ1-2; D ambiguous. Germline CDR1 reads SEHNR; CDR2 reads FQNEAQ (reference sequence). V lost 2 bases and J 1 base, leaving 8 bases between the germline ends. CDR3 length: 14 amino acids. CDR3 DNA: TGTGCCAGCAGCTTAAACACTATTAACTATGGCTACACCTTC. It codes for CASSLNTINYGYTF.

This clonotype has ten or more counts. CDR3 region: CAISESSSGRLSSYNEQFF. In nucleotides, the CDR3 is TGTGCCATCAGTGAGTCGAGTAGCGGGAGATTATCATCCTACAATGAGCAGTTCTTC. The chain employs TRBV10-3 and TRBJ2-1; the match to TRBD2 covers 9 bases. In germline, CDR1 is ENHRY, CDR2 SYGVKD. After removal of 0 bases from V and 1 base from J, the junction contained 10 bases not matched to a gene. The CDR3 sequence is 19 residues long.

The chain combines TRBV24-1 with TRBJ2-2, with unresolved D. In germline, CDR1 is KGHDR, CDR2 SFDVKD. This CDR3 spans 12 amino acids. V was cut by 7 bases and J by 4 bases, with 6 bases left in between. CDR3 in amino acids: CATSPITGELFF. The CDR3 DNA reads TGTGCCACCAGCCCAATCACCGGGGAGCTGTTTTTT.

This clonotype was recorded at least ten times. The genes are TRBV5-6 and TRBJ2-5; 7 bases are a match to TRBD1. Germline trimming cut 3 bases from V and 5 bases from J; bases unmatched to any gene: 16. CDR3 size: 17 residues. Germline values: CDR1 SGHDT, CDR2 YYEEEE. In DNA form, the CDR3 reads TGTGCCAGCAGCTGGGGGCCCTCCCTTCTGACAGGGGAGACCCAGTACTTC. Translating it yields CASSWGPSLLTGETQYF. The full variable domain, rest sourced from reference TRBV5-6 and TRBJ2-5, is DAGVTQSPTHLIKTRGQQVTLRCSPKSGHDTVSWYQQALGQGPQFIFQYYEEEERQRGNFPDRFSGHQFPNYSSELNVNALLLGDSALYLCASSWGPSLLTGETQYFGPGTRLLVL.

As concerns this clonotype: This is likely a read error, given that the CDR3 carries no conserved phenylalanine or tryptophan at its end. The chain joins TRBV6-6 to TRBJ1-4, with 7 bases that match TRBD1. The CDR3 extends over 15 amino acids. The trim removed 6 bases at V and 5 bases at J, leaving 9 bases unmatched. Germline CDR1 MNHNY, CDR2 SVGAGI (reference sequence). CDR3 region: CASRSSGGGNEKLFS. The CDR3 DNA follows: TGTGCCAGCAGGTCGTCAGGGGGAGGGAATGAAAAACTGTTTTCT.

This clonotype was seen more than once but under ten times. The rearrangement joins TRBV12-3 or TRBV12-4 to TRBJ1-1; D gene uncertain. Trimming stripped 2 bases from V and 1 base from J, with 5 bases between. There are 13 residues in the CDR3. The CDR3 DNA is TGTGCCAGCAGTTTAAGGAAGAACACTGAAGCTTTCTTT. Protein: CASSLRKNTEAFF.

This chain uses TRBV7-8 with TRBJ2-1; D remains unclear. Deletions cut 2 bases from V and 10 bases from J, with 12 bases between. Germline CDR1 SGHVS, CDR2 FQNEAQ. The CDR3 extends over 13 amino acids. CDR3 residues: CASSLRFRTEQFF. In DNA, the CDR3 is TGTGCCAGCAGCTTAAGGTTTAGGACGGAGCAGTTCTTC. Based on the CDR3 plus reference TRBV7-8 and TRBJ2-1, the full variable domain is GAGVSQSPRYKVAKRGQDVALRCDPISGHVSLFWYQQALGQGPEFLTYFQNEAQLDKSGLPSDRFFAERPEGSVSTLKIQRTQQEDSAVYLCASSLRFRTEQFFGPGTRLTVL.

V usage is TRBV13 and J usage is TRBJ2-1; D perhaps matches TRBD2 (5 bases). CDR3 length equals 15 residues. V was pared by 2 bases and J by 2 bases, with 10 bases between. Germline V gene sequence: CDR1 PRHDT, CDR2 FYEKMQ (reference sequence). Here the CDR3 reads CASSLRGNPYNEQFF. The CDR3 bases are TGTGCCAGCAGCTTAAGAGGGAACCCCTACAATGAGCAGTTCTTC.

This chain links TRBV12-3 or TRBV12-4 with TRBJ2-1; possibly TRBD1 or TRBD2 for D (5 bases each). V was shortened by 2 bases and J by 8 bases, with 13 bases between the two germline ends. This CDR3 has 14 amino acids. CDR3 sequence reads: CASSLTRGTDEQFF. CDR3 bases: TGTGCCAGCAGTTTAACGAGAGGGACGGATGAGCAGTTCTTC.

This clonotype was seen a handful of times. V usage is TRBV20-1 and J usage is TRBJ2-5, with D maybe TRBD1 (5 bases). This CDR3 has 13 amino acids. Germline V gene data show CDR1 as DFQATT and CDR2 as SNEGSKA (reference sequence). Trimming took off 3 bases at V and 4 bases at J, with 12 bases between the two ends. For the CDR3, the DNA is TGCAGTGCTAGTCACTCTAGGGGAGAGACCCAGTACTTC. Translated, it gives CSASHSRGETQYF.

This clonotype was picked up a small number of times. J is TRBJ2-1 and V is TRBV24-1; the D gene is possibly TRBD1 (6 bases). CDR1 is KGHDR, CDR2 SFDVKD, per germline. This CDR3 region has 15 residues. The germline V and J ends were trimmed by 5 bases and 7 bases, with 17 bases remaining between them. CDR3 residues: CATSGVGQIVNEQFF. In nucleotides, the CDR3 is TGTGCCACCAGTGGTGTTGGACAGATCGTAAATGAGCAGTTCTTC.

As DNA, the CDR3 is TGTGCCACCAGTGATCCCGGGCCTCCTCGAAGGGATGAGCAGTTCTTC. Its protein product is CATSDPGPPRRDEQFF. This sequence joins TRBV24-1 and TRBJ2-1; D gene ambiguous. Germline V gene sequence: CDR1 KGHDR, CDR2 SFDVKD. The ends were cut back, 3 bases at V and 8 bases at J, with 19 bases in the middle. The CDR3 length is 16 residues.

This clonotype was found a few times. The V gene is TRBV4-2, the J gene TRBJ2-2, with no clear D. CDR1 and CDR2 (germline): LGHNA, YNFKEQ. This CDR3 region has 16 residues. Trimming took 3 bases from V and 0 from J, leaving 11 bases between them. The CDR3 sequence is CASSHPAPSNTGELFF. DNA for the CDR3: TGTGCCAGCAGCCACCCAGCTCCGTCGAACACCGGGGAGCTGTTTTTT.

This clonotype was counted only a few times. The chain carries TRBV24-1 and TRBJ2-1; D uncertain. The CDR3 totals 13 residues. Trimming took 4 bases from V and 12 from J, leaving 15 bases between them. Germline lookup yields CDR1 KGHDR and CDR2 SFDVKD. The CDR3 DNA sequence: TGTGCCACCAGTGACCCGAGTAGCCCTAGGCAGTTCTTC. It translates to CATSDPSSPRQFF.

The chain recombines TRBV6-2 or TRBV6-3 with TRBJ2-7, with D tentatively TRBD1 (6 bases). V was clipped by 2 bases and J by 7 bases, with 15 bases between them. The CDR3 consists of 14 residues. Germline CDR1 and CDR2: MNHEY and SVGEGT. The CDR3 DNA reads TGTGCCAGCAGTTACGCGATACAGGGCACGGAGCAGTACTTC. It encodes CASSYAIQGTEQYF.

The table lists this clonotype with a count of one. The genes are TRBV21-1 and TRBJ2-2; TRBD1, the table's D call, was not compared with the DNA. TRBV21-1 is described as a pseudogene. This CDR3 is 16 amino acids long. CDR3 protein: CASSKGVPAPGGELFF. CDR3 nucleotides: TGTGCCAGCAGCAAAGGGGTACCTGCCCCGGGCGGGGAGCTGTTTTTT.

The genes are TRBV7-6 and TRBJ2-3; no clear D. Germline V CDR1 and CDR2: SGHVS, FNYEAQ. The CDR3 runs 15 residues. Trimming removed 0 bases at V and 4 bases at J, with 11 bases between. CDR3: CASSLAIGVPDTQYF. The CDR3 DNA sequence: TGTGCCAGCAGCTTAGCTATAGGAGTCCCAGATACGCAGTATTTT.

Note on this clonotype: At one of its ends the junction is not consistent with the germline gene, which may arise from a read error. V and J are TRBV7-2 and TRBJ2-1; D remains unclear. Germline V gene data show CDR1 as SGHTA and CDR2 as FQGNSA. CDR3 size: 12 residues. The CDR3 nucleotides read TGTGCCAGCAGCTTAGTCGGGCTAGTCGGCCTCTTC. It encodes CASSLVGLVGLF.

This clonotype was detected a few times. The rearrangement joins TRBV15 to TRBJ2-1, with 8 bases matching TRBD2. The CDR3 loop spans 14 amino acids. The junction had 2 bases not matched to a gene; V was cut back by 1 base and J by 6 bases. Germline CDR1 LNHNV, CDR2 YYDKDF (reference sequence). This CDR3 reads CATSRVRGVNEQFF. The DNA for the CDR3 is TGTGCCACCAGCAGAGTGCGGGGGGTCAATGAGCAGTTCTTC.

This chain connects TRBV6-5 to TRBJ2-1; D perhaps matches TRBD1 (5 bases). The germline CDR1 and CDR2 sequences are MNHEY and SVGAGI. V dropped 0 bases and J dropped 8 bases, with 11 bases sitting between them. CDR3 length equals 14 residues. Written as DNA, the CDR3 is TGTGCCAGCAGTTACTCGGGGTTAGGGGATGAGCAGTTCTTC. Its translation is CASSYSGLGDEQFF.

The V and J genes are TRBV11-2 and TRBJ1-3; D may be TRBD1 (5 bases). The CDR3 length is 14 residues. V lost 0 bases and J lost 5, with 8 bases in between. In germline, CDR1 is SGHAT, CDR2 FQNNGV. CDR3 sequence: CASSLDRARNTIYF. The CDR3 DNA follows: TGTGCCAGCAGCTTAGACAGGGCCCGAAACACCATATATTTT. Filled out from reference TRBV11-2 and TRBJ1-3, the complete variable domain reads EAGVAQSPRYKIIEKRQSVAFWCNPISGHATLYWYQQILGQGPKLLIQFQNNGVVDDSQLPKDRFSAERLKGVDSTLKIQPAKLEDSAVYLCASSLDRARNTIYFGEGSWLTVV.

This clonotype was seen a handful of times. The chain joins TRBV30 to TRBJ1-2, with TRBD1 matching 7 bases. The germline V gene has CDR1 GTSNPN and CDR2 SVGIG (reference sequence). J was trimmed by 4 bases and V by 5 bases; bases with no gene match: 4. This CDR3 has 12 residues. The CDR3, as DNA: TGTGCCTGGGCTACAGGGGCCTATGGCTACACCTTC. Amino acid sequence: CAWATGAYGYTF.

The genes are TRBV29-1 and TRBJ2-2; 8 bases are shared with TRBD1. Per the germline V gene, CDR1 is SQVTM and CDR2 is ANQGSEA. The CDR3 has 14 amino acids. With 6 bases clipped from V and 6 bases from J, the junction kept 9 bases outside the gene matches. In nucleotides, the CDR3 is TGCAGCGTGGGAGACAGGGGAAGTGCCGGGGAGCTGTTTTTT. As protein: CSVGDRGSAGELFF.

The rearrangement links TRBV7-8 to TRBJ2-7; 7 bases are a match to TRBD1. CDR3 length equals 13 residues. V shed 5 bases and J 6 bases; nucleotides not matched to a gene: 7. CDR1 and CDR2 (germline): SGHVS, FQNEAQ. The CDR3 region is CASSPSTGTEQYF. CDR3 nucleotide sequence: TGTGCCAGCAGCCCCTCGACAGGGACCGAGCAGTACTTC.

This clonotype was counted only a few times. A junction boundary mismatches the germline segment, possibly from a read error. The rearrangement uses TRBV20-1 and TRBJ1-2; tentative D call: TRBD1 (6 bases). Germline loops: CDR1 DFQATT, CDR2 SNEGSKA (reference sequence). This CDR3 spans 15 amino acids. The DNA for the CDR3 is TGCAGCGCTAGTTATCTGGGGGGCGCGAAGTATGGCTACACCTTC. The encoded protein is CSASYLGGAKYGYTF.

This sequence joins TRBV5-1 and TRBJ1-2, with 8 bases fitting TRBD1. The J segment lost 1 base and the V segment lost 3 bases, leaving 8 bases of the junction unmatched. This CDR3 spans 16 amino acids. Germline CDR1 reads SGHRS; CDR2 reads YFSETQ. The CDR3: CASSSSGTGVNYGYTF. In DNA, the CDR3 is TGCGCCAGCAGCTCCTCCGGGACAGGCGTTAACTATGGCTACACCTTC.

The V and J genes are TRBV2 and TRBJ1-1; TRBD1 matches at 9 bases. Germline V gene sequence: CDR1 SNHLY, CDR2 FYNNEI. J gave up 1 base and V 5 bases, and 8 bases lay outside the gene matches. This CDR3 comprises 16 residues. The CDR3 region is CASSPGQGTENTEAFF. The CDR3 DNA sequence: TGTGCCAGCAGTCCAGGACAGGGGACAGAGAACACTGAAGCTTTCTTT.